This TCR beta chain was identified during a study of T cells in Graves' hyperthyroidism and ophthalmopathy. Using RNA transcripts as the source, TCR beta CDR3 regions were amplified. When the TCR CDR3 underwent first-round RT-PCR, the HTBI primer set was used. TCRdb recomputed calls from the multiplex PCR reads with MiXCR, one row per CDR3 protein. This sample has a few hundred thousand distinct CDR3 sequences, with 15% found just once. This clonotype was counted at least ten times. V lost 2 bases, J lost 1 base, and 8 bases lay in between. Germline CDR1 is MDHEN and CDR2 is SYDVKM. This CDR3 is built from 14 residues.

This receptor was identified in a woman in her sixties or seventies with Graves' ophthalmopathy. The genes are TRBV28 and TRBJ2-5, with D hard to call. Specimen: blood. The CDR3 here is CASSLEASQETQYF. The CDR3 DNA reads TGTGCCAGCAGTTTAGAGGCGTCCCAAGAGACCCAGTACTTC.